This is a list of T cell receptor beta chains from one sample in a study of cytomegalovirus exposure and HLA in healthy donors. The protocol was immunoSEQ multiplex PCR, while the TCRdb copy is restricted to in-frame clones and leaves out a portion. Counted here are approximately 160,000 clones, approximately 85% occurring once; the ten biggest clones make up 4% to 6%. Sequencing input: PBMCs. These receptors all come from a girl aged 10 to 17 in good health and CMV-seropositive. The CDR3 runs from the conserved cysteine through the conserved F or W. Each record gives: V gene, CDR3 length, clone size, J gene, D gene, CDR3 protein, CDR3 DNA. A D gene is named only where the DNA matches it firmly. The listing skips clone size in some rows; elsewhere it reads once, few, many or a size class.

v_gene: TRBV5-6
len: 17
abundance: few
j_gene: TRBJ2-2
d_gene: TRBD1
CDR3aa: CASSLVGFGTGVGELFF
CDR3nt: TGTGCCAGCAGCTTGGTGGGCTTTGGGACAGGGGTCGGGGAGCTGTTTTTT

v_gene: TRBV2
len: 13
abundance: -
j_gene: TRBJ2-7
d_gene: -
CDR3aa: CASEGETAYEQYF
CDR3nt: TGTGCCAGCGAGGGGGAGACAGCTTACGAGCAGTACTTC

v_gene: TRBV4-1
len: 17
abundance: -
j_gene: TRBJ1-1
d_gene: -
CDR3aa: CASSPGGSPSLNTEAFF
CDR3nt: TGCGCCAGCAGCCCCGGTGGTAGCCCGTCTCTGAACACTGAAGCTTTCTTT

v_gene: TRBV27
len: 15
abundance: -
j_gene: TRBJ2-7
d_gene: -
CDR3aa: CASSLSPDRRYEQYF
CDR3nt: TGTGCCAGCAGTTTATCGCCCGACAGAAGGTACGAGCAGTACTTC

v_gene: TRBV2
len: 12
abundance: -
j_gene: TRBJ2-7
d_gene: -
CDR3aa: CASSPGKGEQYF
CDR3nt: TGTGCCAGCAGTCCCGGGAAGGGCGAGCAGTACTTC

v_gene: TRBV14
len: 15
abundance: -
j_gene: TRBJ2-7
d_gene: -
CDR3aa: CASSPLGGGPYEQYF
CDR3nt: TGTGCCAGCAGTCCGCTCGGAGGAGGGCCCTACGAGCAGTACTTC

v_gene: TRBV2
len: 13
abundance: few
j_gene: TRBJ1-2
d_gene: -
CDR3aa: CASSPITGYGYTF
CDR3nt: TGTGCCAGCAGCCCGATTACCGGGTATGGCTACACCTTC

v_gene: TRBV5-6
len: 14
abundance: -
j_gene: TRBJ2-7
d_gene: TRBD1
CDR3aa: CASSSGTGSYEQYF
CDR3nt: TGTGCCAGCAGCTCGGGGACAGGCTCCTACGAGCAGTACTTC

v_gene: TRBV5-1
len: 18
abundance: -
j_gene: TRBJ1-6
d_gene: -
CDR3aa: CASSLEGRRGSYNSPLHF
CDR3nt: TGCGCCAGCAGCTTGGAGGGCCGGAGGGGCTCCTATAATTCACCCCTCCACTTT

v_gene: TRBV5-1
len: 14
abundance: -
j_gene: TRBJ2-7
d_gene: -
CDR3aa: CASSLGDNPYEQYF
CDR3nt: TGCGCCAGCAGCTTGGGGGACAACCCCTACGAGCAGTACTTC

v_gene: TRBV13
len: 16
abundance: -
j_gene: TRBJ1-1
d_gene: -
CDR3aa: CASSLRRGGMNTEAFF
CDR3nt: TGTGCCAGCAGCTTACGAAGGGGGGGGATGAACACTGAAGCTTTCTTT

v_gene: TRBV19
len: 15
abundance: -
j_gene: TRBJ1-5
d_gene: -
CDR3aa: CASSIGQYSNQPQHF
CDR3nt: TGTGCCAGTAGTATAGGGCAGTATAGCAATCAGCCCCAGCATTTT

v_gene: TRBV6-6
len: 13
abundance: -
j_gene: TRBJ1-1
d_gene: -
CDR3aa: CASSMSGNTEAFF
CDR3nt: TGTGCCAGCAGTATGTCGGGGAACACTGAAGCTTTCTTT

v_gene: TRBV9
len: 16
abundance: -
j_gene: TRBJ2-1
d_gene: TRBD1
CDR3aa: CASGTGALSSYNEQFF
CDR3nt: TGTGCCAGCGGGACAGGGGCCCTTTCCTCCTACAATGAGCAGTTCTTC

v_gene: TRBV15
len: 13
abundance: -
j_gene: TRBJ2-4
d_gene: -
CDR3aa: CATSRKKKGIQYF
CDR3nt: TGTGCCACCAGCAGAAAAAAGAAGGGGATTCAGTACTTC

v_gene: TRBV5-1
len: 16
abundance: once
j_gene: TRBJ2-7
d_gene: -
CDR3aa: CASSYDRPLGSYEQYF
CDR3nt: TGCGCCAGCAGCTACGACAGGCCGCTTGGCTCCTACGAGCAGTACTTC

v_gene: TRBV5-1
len: 16
abundance: -
j_gene: TRBJ2-7
d_gene: TRBD2
CDR3aa: CASSLAALAGTYEQYF
CDR3nt: TGCGCCAGCAGCTTGGCCGCCTTAGCGGGGACCTACGAGCAGTACTTC

v_gene: TRBV9
len: 16
abundance: once
j_gene: TRBJ2-2
d_gene: TRBD2
CDR3aa: CASSTSSGAGTGELFF
CDR3nt: TGTGCCAGCAGCACGTCCAGCGGGGCTGGCACCGGGGAGCTGTTTTTT

v_gene: TRBV6-6
len: 15
abundance: -
j_gene: TRBJ1-3
d_gene: TRBD1
CDR3aa: CASSYPQGAEDTIYF
CDR3nt: TGTGCCAGCAGTTACCCTCAGGGGGCCGAGGACACCATATATTTT

v_gene: TRBV5-4
len: 14
abundance: -
j_gene: TRBJ1-1
d_gene: -
CDR3aa: CASSSQGTNTEAFF
CDR3nt: TGTGCCAGCAGCTCACAGGGTACGAACACTGAAGCTTTCTTT

v_gene: TRBV7-2
len: 16
abundance: -
j_gene: TRBJ2-5
d_gene: TRBD2
CDR3aa: CASSLGLAGGLETQYF
CDR3nt: TGTGCCAGCAGCTTAGGGTTAGCGGGGGGGCTGGAGACCCAGTACTTC

v_gene: TRBV5-1
len: 16
abundance: -
j_gene: TRBJ1-1
d_gene: TRBD1
CDR3aa: CASSTLWWDRGTEAFF
CDR3nt: TGCGCCAGCAGCACCTTGTGGTGGGACAGAGGCACTGAAGCTTTCTTT

v_gene: TRBV5-4
len: 16
abundance: once
j_gene: TRBJ2-1
d_gene: -
CDR3aa: CASTRGRGGAGNEQFF
CDR3nt: TGTGCCAGCACCCGAGGTCGAGGGGGGGCCGGCAATGAGCAGTTCTTC

v_gene: TRBV5-3
len: 15
abundance: -
j_gene: TRBJ1-1
d_gene: -
CDR3aa: CARSLAAQGCTEAFF
CDR3nt: TGTGCCAGAAGCTTGGCAGCCCAGGGCTGCACTGAAGCTTTCTTT

v_gene: TRBV6-5
len: 12
abundance: -
j_gene: TRBJ2-1
d_gene: -
CDR3aa: CASSFAGLEQFF
CDR3nt: TGTGCCAGCAGCTTCGCGGGACTCGAGCAGTTCTTC

v_gene: TRBV19
len: 18
abundance: once
j_gene: TRBJ1-5
d_gene: -
CDR3aa: CASKTGSISGISNQPQHF
CDR3nt: TGTGCCAGCAAAACAGGGTCTATTTCAGGTATTAGCAATCAGCCCCAGCATTTT